This TCR beta chain was sequenced for a study of blood T cell repertoires in COVID-19. In the study overall: From the United States, Italy and Spain came samples of acute and convalescent COVID-19.

In the study's own analysis: Amplifying reference gene primers gave estimates of nucleated cell counts. Measured with immunoSEQ multiplex PCR; TCRdb has only the in-frame clones, and not every one. That table is the source of V, J and clone size, and D and trimming were worked out from the DNA. The sample has a few hundred thousand clones, 65% to 85% seen once. The sequenced sample was PBMCs or T cells enriched from blood (not recorded which). The receptor was derived from a woman aged 40 to 50 with acute COVID-19.

DNA for the CDR3: TGCAGCGCTGCGGACAGGGCGAACACTGAAGCTTTCTTT. It encodes CSAADRANTEAFF. This chain connects TRBV29-1 to TRBJ1-1; 8 nucleotides line up with TRBD1. Germline CDR1 reads SQVTM; CDR2 reads ANQGSEA. The CDR3 extends over 13 amino acids. V dropped 7 bases and J dropped 1; count of bases not matched to a gene: 5.